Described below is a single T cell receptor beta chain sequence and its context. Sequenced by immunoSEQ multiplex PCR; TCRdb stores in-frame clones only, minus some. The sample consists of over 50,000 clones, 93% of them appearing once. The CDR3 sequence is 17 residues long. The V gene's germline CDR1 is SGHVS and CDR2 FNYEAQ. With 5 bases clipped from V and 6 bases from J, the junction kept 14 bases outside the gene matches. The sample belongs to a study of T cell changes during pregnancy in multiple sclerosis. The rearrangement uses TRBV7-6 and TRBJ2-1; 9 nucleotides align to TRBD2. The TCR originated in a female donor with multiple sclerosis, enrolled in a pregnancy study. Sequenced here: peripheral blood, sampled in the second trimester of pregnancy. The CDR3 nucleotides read TGTGCCAGCAGCGCATCCTTAGCGGGAGAAGCGGGCAATGAGCAGTTCTTC. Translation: CASSASLAGEAGNEQFF. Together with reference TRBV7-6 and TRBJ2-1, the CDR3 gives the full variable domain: GAGVSQSPRYKVTKRGQDVALRCDPISGHVSLYWYRQALGQGPEFLTYFNYEAQQDKSGLPNDRFSAERPEGSISTLTIQRTEQRDSAMYRCASSASLAGEAGNEQFFGPGTRLTVL.